The clone carrying this TCR beta chain has at least ten counts. The time point was: blood at routine non-recurrence follow-up after resection. Unsorted samples of tumor, nontumor lung or frozen PBMC had their whole RNA sequenced. The length of the CDR3 is 14 residues. V lost 0 bases, J lost 5 bases, and 8 bases lay in between. Germline CDR1 SGHRS, CDR2 YFSETQ. The entry originates in a study of spatial heterogeneity in lung cancer. Study-wide context: Follow-up PBMC specimens underwent sequencing when available; their median timing was about two years after resection.

MiXCR was run by TCRdb on the 5' RACE reads, yielding one entry per CDR3 protein. The table has roughly 70,000 distinct CDR3 sequences, approximately 8.9% seen once. The TCR comes from a female donor with early-stage non-small cell lung cancer. The sample was PBMCs, taken at follow-up. The rearrangement links TRBV5-1 to TRBJ2-2; D may be TRBD1 (5 bases). CDR3 in DNA: TGCGCCAGCAGCTTGGCCCAGGGAACCGGGGAGCTGTTTTTT. Its protein is CASSLAQGTGELFF.